Listed below are T cell receptor beta chains from one sample, sequenced in a study of blood T cell repertoires in COVID-19. Assay: immunoSEQ multiplex PCR; the TCRdb copy retains only in-frame clones and omits some. The repertoire holds some 100,000 clones, with around nine tenths as singletons. Source material: peripheral blood. The receptors derive from a man aged 45-60 years with acute or convalescent COVID-19. CDR3s include the opening cysteine and the closing phenylalanine or tryptophan. The D gene is left open where the match is weak. Only some rows state a clone size, as once, few, many or a class for expanded clones.

>TRBD1|TRBV6-8|.|TRBJ1-6
CASSRYRGKNSPLHF
TGTGCCAGCAGTCGATACAGGGGTAAGAATTCACCCCTCCACTTT
>TRBD1|TRBV19|.|TRBJ1-1
CASSARQGANTEAFF
TGTGCCAGTAGTGCAAGACAGGGAGCGAACACTGAAGCTTTCTTT
>.|TRBV6-5|.|TRBJ1-2
CASSPLGGAYGYTF
TGTGCCAGCAGTCCCTTGGGGGGGGCCTATGGCTACACCTTC
>TRBD1|TRBV6-5|.|TRBJ1-2
CASSPQGDGYTF
TGTGCCAGCAGTCCCCAGGGGGATGGCTACACCTTC
>.|TRBV29-1|.|TRBJ1-1
CSGRGKGRLTKENTEAFF
TGCAGCGGGAGGGGCAAGGGTCGGTTAACGAAGGAGAACACTGAAGCTTTCTTT
>.|TRBV2|.|TRBJ1-1
CASGKETGGWGTEAFF
TGTGCCAGCGGAAAGGAAACTGGGGGCTGGGGTACTGAAGCTTTCTTT
>TRBD2|TRBV19|once|TRBJ2-7
CASSIDGEGRYEQYF
TGTGCCAGTAGTATAGATGGGGAGGGGCGGTACGAGCAGTACTTC
>.|TRBV7-3|.|TRBJ2-3
CASSRTGGIDTQYF
TGTGCCAGCAGTCGGACGGGGGGCATTGATACGCAGTATTTT
>TRBD1|TRBV4-2|.|TRBJ1-2
CASSQGQGAGYGYTF
TGTGCCAGCAGCCAAGGACAGGGGGCAGGCTATGGCTACACCTTC
>TRBD1|TRBV6-1|.|TRBJ2-7
CASSEVGQGPYEQYF
TGTGCCAGCAGTGAGGTGGGACAGGGACCCTACGAGCAGTACTTC
>TRBD2|TRBV7-2|few|TRBJ2-1
CASSLVATSGRSNEQFF
TGTGCCAGCAGCTTAGTGGCGACTAGCGGGAGATCCAATGAGCAGTTCTTC
>.|TRBV6-5|.|TRBJ1-2
CASSYFPDSKGYTF
TGTGCCAGCAGTTATTTCCCGGACAGTAAAGGCTACACCTTC
>.|TRBV7-3|once|TRBJ2-5
CASSLIPDSSGETQYF
TGTGCCAGCAGCTTAATCCCGGACAGCTCGGGGGAGACCCAGTACTTC
>.|TRBV5-1|.|TRBJ1-1
CASSLSQGSTEAFF
TGCGCCAGCAGCTTGTCTCAGGGGAGCACTGAAGCTTTCTTT
>.|TRBV20-1|.|TRBJ1-2
CSAVARGGYTF
TGCAGTGCTGTCGCCAGGGGTGGCTACACCTTC
>.|TRBV10-2|.|TRBJ2-6
CASDVRAPSTSGANVLTF
TGCGCCAGTGACGTGAGGGCCCCATCTACCTCTGGGGCCAACGTCCTGACTTTC
>TRBD2|TRBV27|once|TRBJ2-7
CASSLMGGSYYEQYF
TGTGCCAGCAGTTTAATGGGCGGGAGTTATTACGAGCAGTACTTC
>TRBD1|TRBV7-9|once|TRBJ1-2
CASSLGGQDTYGYTF
TGTGCCAGCAGCTTAGGGGGACAGGACACCTATGGCTACACCTTC
>TRBD1|TRBV18|.|TRBJ1-3
CASSLGTGESGNTIYF
TGTGCCAGCTCACTGGGGACAGGGGAGTCTGGAAACACCATATATTTT
>.|TRBV28|.|TRBJ2-7
CASTSPGTGSFHEQYF
TGTGCCAGCACCTCCCCTGGAACAGGCTCCTTCCACGAGCAGTACTTC
>.|TRBV28|.|TRBJ1-2
CASTADTDYGYTF
TGTGCCAGCACCGCCGACACTGACTATGGCTACACCTTC
>.|TRBV11-2|.|TRBJ2-7
CASSRTRGYEQYF
TGTGCCAGCAGCCGTACCCGGGGCTACGAGCAGTACTTC
>.|TRBV27|.|TRBJ1-5
CASSLSTGVHQHF
TGTGCCAGCAGTTTATCGACAGGAGTGCACCAGCATTTT
>TRBD1|TRBV24-1|.|TRBJ2-5
CATSGGQGGRQETQYF
TGTGCCACCAGTGGAGGACAGGGGGGGAGGCAAGAGACCCAGTACTTC
>.|TRBV19|.|TRBJ1-4
CASSIEGPTNEKLFF
TGTGCCAGTAGTATAGAGGGGCCAACTAATGAAAAACTGTTTTTT
>TRBD2|TRBV5-1|.|TRBJ2-3
CASSLAPGTSGRTDTQYF
TGCGCCAGCAGCTTGGCCCCTGGGACTAGCGGGAGAACAGATACGCAGTATTTT
>.|TRBV3-1/TRBV3-2|.|TRBJ1-1
CASSLESLRGNTEAFF
TGTGCCAGCAGCCTCGAGTCCCTGCGCGGGAACACTGAAGCTTTCTTT
>.|TRBV11-3|.|TRBJ2-7
CASSLDRSYEQYF
TGTGCCAGCAGCTTAGACCGCTCCTACGAGCAGTACTTC
>.|TRBV9|once|TRBJ1-2
CASSVARVSQPYGYTF
TGTGCCAGCAGCGTAGCCAGGGTCTCCCAACCCTATGGCTACACCTTC
>TRBD1|TRBV19|.|TRBJ2-7
CASTPTGGSFYEQYF
TGTGCCAGTACTCCGACAGGGGGTAGTTTCTACGAGCAGTACTTC
>.|TRBV11-2|.|TRBJ2-3
CASQLGADTQYF
TGTGCCAGCCAGCTAGGAGCAGATACGCAGTATTTT
>.|TRBV27|.|TRBJ1-2
CASSPTNYYGYTF
TGTGCCAGCAGTCCTACGAACTACTATGGCTACACCTTC
>TRBD1|TRBV7-9|once|TRBJ2-7
CASSFVQGIDEQYF
TGTGCCAGCAGCTTTGTACAGGGGATCGACGAGCAGTACTTC
>TRBD1|TRBV30|once|TRBJ1-5
CAWTGQGVHQPQHF
TGTGCCTGGACTGGACAGGGGGTACATCAGCCCCAGCATTTT
>TRBD2|TRBV19|.|TRBJ2-1
CASSRRTSASYNEQFF
TGTGCCAGTAGTAGAAGGACTAGCGCTTCCTACAATGAGCAGTTCTTC
>TRBD2|TRBV3-1/TRBV3-2|.|TRBJ2-1
CASSPLGASGRDSYNEQFF
TGTGCCAGCAGCCCCCTTGGGGCTAGCGGGAGAGATTCCTACAATGAGCAGTTCTTC
>TRBD2|TRBV4-2|.|TRBJ2-7
CASSPERPSGIYEQYF
TGTGCCAGCAGCCCCGAGAGGCCTAGCGGGATCTACGAGCAGTACTTC
>TRBD2|TRBV5-4|few|TRBJ2-1
CASSVSGRSSYNEQFF
TGTGCCAGCAGCGTAAGCGGGAGAAGCTCCTACAATGAGCAGTTCTTC
>.|TRBV21-1|.|TRBJ2-2
CASSKGWLAGVRANTGELFF
TGTGCCAGCAGCAAAGGGTGGCTAGCGGGAGTCAGGGCGAACACCGGGGAGCTGTTTTTT
>.|TRBV3-1/TRBV3-2|.|TRBJ2-7
CASSQFGLEQYF
TGTGCCAGCAGCCAGTTTGGGCTCGAGCAGTACTTC
>TRBD2|TRBV7-6|.|TRBJ2-7
CASSFLAGGNDEQYF
TGTGCCAGCAGCTTTTTAGCGGGAGGTAACGACGAGCAGTACTTC
>TRBD2|TRBV5-1|.|TRBJ2-3
CASTPLAGGLTDTQYF
TGCGCCAGCACCCCACTAGCGGGAGGCCTCACAGATACGCAGTATTTT
>TRBD1|TRBV12-5|.|TRBJ2-3
CASGPATGGSTQYF
TGTGCTAGTGGCCCGGCGACAGGGGGCAGTACGCAGTATTTT
>.|TRBV7-2|.|TRBJ1-3
CASSMRASGNTIYF
TGTGCCAGCAGCATGAGGGCGTCGGGAAACACCATATATTTT
>TRBD1|TRBV12-5|.|TRBJ1-1
CASGSPSTGEGEAFF
TGTGCTAGTGGGTCCCCCTCGACAGGGGAGGGGGAAGCTTTCTTT
>.|TRBV2|.|TRBJ1-1
CASSGWGREDTEAFF
TGTGCCAGCAGTGGATGGGGGAGGGAGGACACTGAAGCTTTCTTT
>.|TRBV30|.|TRBJ2-7
CAWSGGSDRRIYEQYF
TGTGCCTGGAGTGGGGGGAGTGACAGGAGAATCTACGAGCAGTACTTC
>.|TRBV18|.|TRBJ2-1
CASSPRTKEDNEQFF
TGTGCCAGCTCACCCCGGACCAAGGAGGACAATGAGCAGTTCTTC
>TRBD2|TRBV2|.|TRBJ2-4
CASSTGTSGNIQYF
TGTGCCAGCAGTACCGGGACTAGCGGAAACATTCAGTACTTC
>TRBD2|TRBV30|.|TRBJ2-3
CAWSSGRDNTQYF
TGTGCCTGGAGTAGCGGGAGGGACAATACGCAGTATTTT
>.|TRBV4-2|few|TRBJ2-7
CASSQDLASSRREQYF
TGTGCCAGCAGCCAAGATTTGGCTAGCTCCCGGAGGGAGCAGTACTTC
>.|TRBV5-5|.|TRBJ1-2
CASSLGPGTPGYTF
TGTGCCAGCAGCTTGGGGCCAGGGACTCCCGGCTACACCTTC
>TRBD2|TRBV6-5|once|TRBJ2-7
CASSFSDSGTYEQYF
TGTGCCAGCAGTTTCAGTGATAGCGGGACTTACGAGCAGTACTTC